The clone carrying this TCR beta chain showed up just once. Combining a sample-barcoded 5' primer with a J-beta primer mix, a second PCR ran for about 7 to 11 cycles. TCRdb re-called the 5' RACE reads with MiXCR, one entry per CDR3 protein. This table has 700,000 to 1,000,000 distinct CDR3 sequences, around 45% appearing once. The entry originates in a study of blood T cells in healthy people across ages. The sample consisted of blood. The TCR was taken from a man aged 60 to 69 in good health.

The CDR3 nucleotides read TGTGCCAGCAGCTCCGGACACCCGCAAGAGACCCAGTACTTC. Translated: CASSSGHPQETQYF. The chain is built from TRBV6-4 and TRBJ2-5; maybe TRBD1 (5 bases). The CDR3 is 14 residues long. V lost 6 bases and J 2 bases, leaving 13 bases between the germline ends. Per germline, CDR1 MRHNA and CDR2 SNTAGT.